These 30 T cell receptor beta chains share one sample of origin, sequenced in a study of OX40 agonist ivuxolimab in advanced cancers. Data came from immunoSEQ multiplex PCR; TCRdb stores just in-frame clones and leaves some out. The sample has 85,000 to 130,000 clones; approximately 90% are singletons. Sample: CD4+ or CD8+ T cells sorted from blood, taken in a trial of the OX40 agonist ivuxolimab. These receptor sequences come from an adult with an advanced solid tumor such as melanoma, head and neck, liver or kidney cancer.

The chain uses TRBV30 and TRBJ2-3; TRBD1 agrees at 9 bases. Germline values: CDR1 GTSNPN, CDR2 SVGIG (reference sequence). V trimming: 1 base; J trimming: 4 bases; junction bases outside the gene matches: 3. The CDR3 has 14 amino acids. The CDR3 sequence is CAWSEDRGADTQYF. The CDR3 DNA follows: TGTGCCTGGAGTGAGGACAGGGGCGCAGATACGCAGTATTTT.

The CDR3 DNA follows: TGTGCCATCTGTAAGGGGTTGAACACTGAAGCTTTCTTT. Translated: CAICKGLNTEAFF. This chain joins TRBV10-3 and TRBJ1-1; a possible D gene is TRBD1 (5 bases). There are 13 residues in the CDR3. Germline assignment: CDR1 ENHRY and CDR2 SYGVKD. With 8 bases removed from V and 0 bases from J, the gap between germline ends came to 10 bases.

The genes are TRBV19 and TRBJ2-1; D is possibly TRBD1 or TRBD2 (5 bases each). The CDR3 length is 15 residues. Looked up from germline, CDR1 is LNHDA and CDR2 is SQIVND (reference sequence). V was clipped by 6 bases and J by 8 bases, with 20 bases between them. CDR3 DNA sequence: TGTGCCAGTAGCGGACGGGGCAGGGTGATGGATGAGCAGTTCTTC. As protein: CASSGRGRVMDEQFF.

This chain links TRBV19 with TRBJ2-1, with 7 bases lining up with TRBD1. The germline V gene encodes CDR1 LNHDA and CDR2 SQIVND (reference sequence). J was trimmed by 4 bases and V by 6 bases; bases with no gene match: 9. This CDR3 has 15 residues. CDR3 in amino acids: CASSRQGPSYNEQFF. The CDR3 DNA is TGTGCCAGTAGCAGACAGGGACCATCTTACAATGAGCAGTTCTTC.

The rearrangement links TRBV4-1 to TRBJ2-2, with 8 bases that match TRBD2. With V trimmed by 0 bases and J by 7 bases, 7 bases remained unmatched. CDR3 size: 16 residues. Germline CDR1 MGHRA, CDR2 YSYEKL. The CDR3 here is CASSQDFGGAVGELFF. As DNA, the CDR3 is TGCGCCAGCAGCCAAGATTTCGGGGGGGCCGTCGGGGAGCTGTTTTTT.

V and J are TRBV18 and TRBJ1-5; 8 nucleotides align to TRBD1. V was pared by 0 bases and J by 2 bases, with 0 bases of the junction left unmatched. The CDR3 length is 15 residues. Germline V gene data show CDR1 as KGHSH and CDR2 as LQKENI. The CDR3 DNA reads TGTGCCAGCTCACCACCGACAGGGGGCAATCAGCCCCAGCATTTT. This sequence encodes CASSPPTGGNQPQHF.

DNA of the CDR3: TGCGCCAGCAGCCAAGATAGGGTGGGGGGCTTTGAAGAAAAACTGTTTTTT. Protein: CASSQDRVGGFEEKLFF. The rearrangement links TRBV4-3 to TRBJ1-4; D perhaps matches TRBD1 (6 bases). V was cut by 0 bases and J by 8 bases, with 19 bases left in between. Germline V gene data show CDR1 as LGHNA and CDR2 as YSLEER. The CDR3 is 17 amino acids.

The rearrangement uses TRBV7-2 and TRBJ1-2; D perhaps matches TRBD1 (5 bases). Deletions cut 5 bases from V and 8 bases from J, with 15 bases between. This CDR3 is built from 13 residues. CDR1 is SGHTA and CDR2 is FQGNSA in the germline V gene. CDR3 sequence: CASSPDRVGGYTF. CDR3 coding DNA: TGTGCCAGCAGCCCCGACAGAGTAGGAGGCTACACCTTC.

The chain recombines TRBV2 with TRBJ2-7, with TRBD2 identical over 10 bases. Losses at the gene ends were 2 bases for V and 7 bases for J; bases not matched to a gene: 11. Germline-derived CDR1 and CDR2 are SNHLY and FYNNEI. This CDR3 is 16 amino acids long. In DNA, the CDR3 is TGTGCCAGCAGTGAACGGCCTAGCGGGGGACGTGGGGAGCAGTACTTC. It is translated as CASSERPSGGRGEQYF.

This clone has only a few counts. The V call is TRBV11-2, the J call TRBJ2-7; D unresolved. The germline CDR1 and CDR2 sequences are SGHAT and FQNNGV. CDR3 length: 14 amino acids. V lost 0 bases and J lost 1, with 7 bases in between. CDR3 coding DNA: TGTGCCAGCAGCTTAGATTCGATTTCCTACGAGCAGTACTTC. Translating it yields CASSLDSISYEQYF.

J is TRBJ1-2 and V is TRBV19; 7 bases align to TRBD1. The CDR3 extends over 14 amino acids. CDR1 and CDR2 (germline): LNHDA, SQIVND (reference sequence). Germline trimming cut 3 bases from V and 5 bases from J; bases unmatched to any gene: 6. CDR3 sequence reads: CASSIFRTGYGYTF. The CDR3 region has the DNA TGTGCCAGTAGTATCTTTAGGACAGGATATGGCTACACCTTC. The full variable domain, rest sourced from reference TRBV19 and TRBJ1-2, is DGGITQSPKYLFRKEGQNVTLSCEQNLNHDAMYWYRQDPGQGLRLIYYSQIVNDFQKGDIAEGYSVSREKKESFPLTVTSAQKNPTAFYLCASSIFRTGYGYTFGSGTRLTVV.

This sequence joins TRBV7-9 and TRBJ1-4; no firm D call. There are 16 residues in the CDR3. Between the trimmed V and J ends, which lost 5 bases and 0 bases, there was a span of 13 bases. The germline V gene has CDR1 SEHNR and CDR2 FQNEAQ (reference sequence). The CDR3 loop is CASSPSAIATNEKLFF. In nucleotides, the CDR3 is TGTGCCAGCAGCCCTTCCGCCATAGCAACTAATGAAAAACTGTTTTTT.

This chain connects TRBV11-2 to TRBJ1-3; maybe TRBD1 (6 bases). The germline V gene encodes CDR1 SGHAT and CDR2 FQNNGV. V gave up 1 base and J gave up 3 bases, with 10 bases separating them. This CDR3 spans 15 amino acids. CDR3 sequence (DNA): TGTGCCAGCAGCTTAGGGGCAGGGGTTGGAAACACCATATATTTT. Amino acid sequence: CASSLGAGVGNTIYF.

The rearrangement uses TRBV11-2 and TRBJ2-3, with D maybe TRBD2 (5 bases). The length of the CDR3 is 14 residues. Deletions cut 5 bases from V and 6 bases from J, with 15 bases between. Germline assignment: CDR1 SGHAT and CDR2 FQNNGV. CDR3 sequence: CASSLRAGVDTQYF. The CDR3 DNA sequence: TGTGCCAGCAGCCTTAGGGCCGGGGTTGATACGCAGTATTTT. The whole variable domain, filled in from reference TRBV11-2 and TRBJ2-3, reads EAGVAQSPRYKIIEKRQSVAFWCNPISGHATLYWYQQILGQGPKLLIQFQNNGVVDDSQLPKDRFSAERLKGVDSTLKIQPAKLEDSAVYLCASSLRAGVDTQYFGPGTRLTVL.

Note on this clone: The missing conserved phenylalanine or tryptophan at the end of this CDR3 makes a read error likely. The limits of the CDR3 on the DNA are not certain, so only TCRdb's listed CDR3 is given. This chain links TRBV21-1 with TRBJ1-2; the table's D gene call, TRBD1, was not cross checked with the DNA. TRBV21-1 is termed a pseudogene. The CDR3 is 20 amino acids long, termini counted. The CDR3 reads CASSKGNSILSGQGARGYTL.

J is TRBJ2-1 and V is TRBV28; the D is unclear. Trimming removed 3 bases at V and 3 bases at J, with 12 bases between. The CDR3 has 15 amino acids. Germline-derived CDR1 and CDR2 are MDHEN and SYDVKM. CDR3 bases: TGTGCCAGCAGTTTGTCGGGCCCGGGCTACAATGAGCAGTTCTTC. This sequence encodes CASSLSGPGYNEQFF.

This sequence joins TRBV23-1 and TRBJ2-7, with 7 bases matching TRBD2. TRBV23-1 is recorded as an ORF, its role being uncertain. Unmatched junction bases numbered 13, after V lost 9 bases and J lost 5 bases. The CDR3 covers 14 residues. CDR3 residues: CARRTRGSADEQYF. The CDR3 nucleotides read TGCGCCAGACGGACTAGGGGTTCGGCCGACGAGCAGTACTTC.

The genes are TRBV5-1 and TRBJ2-3; 10 bases match TRBD2. This CDR3 is 16 amino acids long. CDR1 is SGHRS, CDR2 YFSETQ, per germline. V dropped 5 bases and J dropped 5; count of bases not matched to a gene: 11. Here the CDR3 DNA reads TGCGCCAGCAGTCCCACTAGCGGGGCCGAAGGAGATACGCAGTATTTT. Its translation: CASSPTSGAEGDTQYF.

The chain uses TRBV18 and TRBJ2-5; D perhaps matches TRBD1 (5 bases). Germline V lookup: CDR1 KGHSH, CDR2 LQKENI. The V end was cut by 3 bases, the J end by 2 bases, with 13 bases between. This CDR3 has 15 residues. The CDR3 DNA reads TGTGCCAGCTCACCGACAATTTCAGGGCAAGAGACCCAGTACTTC. This encodes CASSPTISGQETQYF. Variable domain in full (rest from reference TRBV18 and TRBJ2-5): NAGVMQNPRHLVRRRGQEARLRCSPMKGHSHVYWYRQLPEEGLKFMVYLQKENIIDESGMPKERFSAEFPKEGPSILRIQQVVRGDSAAYFCASSPTISGQETQYFGPGTRLLVL.

CDR3 amino acids: CSDGTPYEQYF. CDR3 bases: TGCAGCGACGGGACCCCCTACGAGCAGTACTTC. The V and J genes are TRBV29-1 and TRBJ2-7, with D tentatively TRBD1 or TRBD2 (5 bases each). The germline gives CDR1 SQVTM, CDR2 ANQGSEA. With 7 bases removed from V and 2 bases from J, the gap between germline ends came to 9 bases. This CDR3 region has 11 residues.

The chain uses TRBV7-9 and TRBJ1-5; 9 bases are shared with TRBD1. Germline CDR1 and CDR2: SEHNR and FQNEAQ (reference sequence). Losses at the gene ends were 3 bases for V and 6 bases for J; bases not matched to a gene: 6. This CDR3 has 15 residues. The CDR3 nucleotides read TGTGCCAGCAGCTTGGGAACAGGGGGCCCTCAGCCCCAGCATTTT. Translated, it gives CASSLGTGGPQPQHF.

The gene calls are TRBV7-3 and TRBJ2-3; 10 nucleotides align to TRBD1. CDR3 length: 16 residues. The germline V gene encodes CDR1 SGHTA and CDR2 FQGTGA. The junction had 11 bases not matched to a gene; V was cut back by 5 bases and J by 6 bases. This CDR3 is CASSNYGTGDLDTQYF. The CDR3 nucleotides are TGTGCCAGCAGCAACTACGGGACAGGGGATCTGGATACGCAGTATTTT. Complete variable domain (other parts from reference TRBV7-3 and TRBJ2-3): GAGVSQTPSNKVTEKGKYVELRCDPISGHTALYWYRQSLGQGPEFLIYFQGTGAADDSGLPNDRFFAVRPEGSVSTLKIQRTERGDSAVYLCASSNYGTGDLDTQYFGPGTRLTVL.

The chain links TRBV19 to TRBJ1-6; D unresolved. The germline V gene encodes CDR1 LNHDA and CDR2 SQIVND (reference sequence). The CDR3 runs 15 residues. Deletions cut 4 bases from V and 1 base from J, with 8 bases between. CDR3 amino acids: CASSTGGSYNSPLHF. CDR3 nucleotides: TGTGCCAGTAGTACGGGAGGGTCCTATAATTCACCCCTCCACTTT. The full variable domain, completed using reference TRBV19 and TRBJ1-6, is DGGITQSPKYLFRKEGQNVTLSCEQNLNHDAMYWYRQDPGQGLRLIYYSQIVNDFQKGDIAEGYSVSREKKESFPLTVTSAQKNPTAFYLCASSTGGSYNSPLHFGNGTRLTVT.

This chain connects TRBV5-1 to TRBJ2-2; no clear D gene. This CDR3 has 15 amino acids. V shed 2 bases and J shed 4 bases, with 12 bases lying between them. From germline, CDR1 is SGHRS and CDR2 YFSETQ. CDR3 sequence reads: CASSFRLVGTGELFF. The CDR3 DNA reads TGCGCCAGCAGCTTTCGGCTAGTCGGCACCGGGGAGCTGTTTTTT.

This chain connects TRBV27 to TRBJ1-2; D unclear. Looked up from germline, CDR1 is MNHEY and CDR2 is SMNVEV (reference sequence). CDR3 length: 12 residues. Deletions cut 0 bases from V and 7 bases from J, with 6 bases between. CDR3 sequence: CASSLSGFGYTF. DNA for the CDR3: TGTGCCAGCAGTTTATCTGGGTTTGGCTACACCTTC.

V gene TRBV2 combines with J gene TRBJ2-5; D gene ambiguous. The germline V gene encodes CDR1 SNHLY and CDR2 FYNNEI. The V and J ends lost 7 bases and 0 bases respectively, with 3 bases between them. The CDR3 has 11 amino acids. CDR3 coding DNA: TGTGCCAGCACGTACCAAGAGACCCAGTACTTC. Translated, it gives CASTYQETQYF.

V gene TRBV30 combines with J gene TRBJ1-2; no firm D call. Germline CDR1 and CDR2: GTSNPN and SVGIG (reference sequence). V was shortened by 2 bases and J by 0 bases, with 10 bases between the two germline ends. The CDR3 is made up of 14 amino acids. CDR3 sequence (DNA): TGTGCCTGGAGTCTTCGGCTCACTAACTATGGCTACACCTTC. Encoded protein: CAWSLRLTNYGYTF.

This chain connects TRBV28 to TRBJ1-5; D is possibly TRBD1 (6 bases). Between the trimmed V and J ends, which lost 7 bases and 3 bases, there was a span of 19 bases. CDR3 length: 16 amino acids. Germline loops: CDR1 MDHEN, CDR2 SYDVKM. The CDR3 DNA follows: TGTGCCAGCATTGCTGGGTCGGACAGCCACAATCAGCCCCAGCATTTT. Protein product: CASIAGSDSHNQPQHF.

The chain has TRBV6-5 and TRBJ2-7; 8 bases are shared with TRBD1. The germline CDR1 and CDR2 sequences are MNHEY and SVGAGI. The CDR3 sequence is 14 residues long. V lost 5 bases and J lost 4; bases outside the gene matches: 7. The CDR3 sequence is CASSPRQGRYEQYF. The CDR3 bases are TGTGCCAGCAGTCCTAGACAGGGGCGTTACGAGCAGTACTTC.

This chain uses TRBV7-2 with TRBJ2-3; 12 positions match TRBD2. The CDR3 loop spans 15 amino acids. Germline-derived CDR1 and CDR2 are SGHTA and FQGNSA. V was clipped by 5 bases and J by 4 bases; unmatched bases: 4. The CDR3 sequence is CASSLGTSGSDTQYF. Here the CDR3 DNA reads TGTGCCAGCAGCCTGGGGACTAGCGGGTCAGATACGCAGTATTTT.